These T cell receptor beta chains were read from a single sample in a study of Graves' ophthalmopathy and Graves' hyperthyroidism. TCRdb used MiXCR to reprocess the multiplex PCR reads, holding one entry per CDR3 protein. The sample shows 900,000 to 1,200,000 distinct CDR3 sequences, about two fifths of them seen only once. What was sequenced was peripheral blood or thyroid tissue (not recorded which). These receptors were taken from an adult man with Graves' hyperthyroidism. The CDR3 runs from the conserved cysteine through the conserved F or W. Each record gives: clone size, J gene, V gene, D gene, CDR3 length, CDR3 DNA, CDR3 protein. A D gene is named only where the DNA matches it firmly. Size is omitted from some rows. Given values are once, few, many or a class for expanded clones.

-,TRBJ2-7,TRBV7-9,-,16,TGTGCCAGCAGCTTATTTAACCGAGCGGACCTATACGAGCAGTACTTC,CASSLFNRADLYEQYF
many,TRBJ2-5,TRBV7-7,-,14,TGTGCCAGCAGCTTAGGTAGAGACCAAGAGACCCAGTACTTC,CASSLGRDQETQYF
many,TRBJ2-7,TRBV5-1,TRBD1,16,TGCGCCAGCAGCTCGGGACAGGGGGTGGTCCCCCACGAGCAGTACTTC,CASSSGQGVVPHEQYF
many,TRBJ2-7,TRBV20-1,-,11,TGCAGTGCTTCTGTCACCTACGAGCAGTACTTC,CSASVTYEQYF
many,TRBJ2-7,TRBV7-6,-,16,TGTGCCAGCAGCGGCGGAAGAAGGCAGAGCTCCTACGAGCAGTACTTC,CASSGGRRQSSYEQYF
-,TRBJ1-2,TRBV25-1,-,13,TGTGCCAGCAGTGTCGACGGGGACGGCAGAGGCACCTTC,CASSVDGDGRGTF
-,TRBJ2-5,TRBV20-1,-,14,TGCAGTGCTAGATCTCCCCAAAGACAAGAGACCCAGTACTTC,CSARSPQRQETQYF
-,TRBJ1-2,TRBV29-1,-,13,TGCAGCGTTGGGGGCAGTGGGAACTATGGCTACACCTTC,CSVGGSGNYGYTF
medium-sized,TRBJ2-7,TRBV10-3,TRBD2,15,TGTGCCATCAGCGACTCAGGTAGCGGGAGAGACGAGCAGTACTTC,CAISDSGSGRDEQYF
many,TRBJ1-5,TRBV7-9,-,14,TGTGCCAGCAGCAAGGGGGGTGAGGGTCAGCCCCAGCATTTT,CASSKGGEGQPQHF
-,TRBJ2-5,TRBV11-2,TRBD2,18,TGTGCCAGCAGCTTAGAGGGGACTAGCGTTGGGGTGGGAGAGACCCAGTACTTC,CASSLEGTSVGVGETQYF
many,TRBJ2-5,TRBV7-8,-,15,TGTGCCAGCAGCACGGACCGTCAGTTCCAAGAGACCCAGTACTTC,CASSTDRQFQETQYF